These 14 T cell receptor beta chains were sequenced from one sample in a study of blood T cell repertoires in COVID-19. The table came from immunoSEQ multiplex PCR; TCRdb's copy has only in-frame clones and leaves some out. The table includes more than 100,000 clones, almost 85% detected once. Sequencing was carried out using peripheral blood. The receptors here all came from a man in his fifties or sixties with acute or convalescent COVID-19.

There are a few counts of this clone. The chain links TRBV24-1 to TRBJ2-6; TRBD1 matches 9 bases. J lost 3 bases, V lost 5 bases, and 10 bases had no gene match. CDR1 is KGHDR, CDR2 SFDVKD, per germline. The CDR3 contains 18 residues. The CDR3 bases are TGTGCCACCAGTGCCTCGGGACAGGGAATATTTGGGGCCAACGTCCTGACTTTC. Translated, it gives CATSASGQGIFGANVLTF.

J is TRBJ1-4 and V is TRBV5-3; D unclear. TRBV5-3 is noted as an ORF with a role that remains uncertain. The CDR3 has 14 residues. V gave up 1 base and J gave up 8 bases, with 12 bases separating them. The CDR3 sequence: CARSLIVFIEKLFF. The DNA for the CDR3 is TGTGCCAGAAGCTTGATAGTGTTTATCGAAAAACTGTTTTTT.

The J gene is TRBJ2-1, the V gene TRBV19; possibly TRBD1 for D (5 bases). Germline V lookup: CDR1 LNHDA, CDR2 SQIVND (reference sequence). CDR3 length equals 15 residues. V was shortened by 1 base and J by 0 bases, with 7 bases between the two germline ends. The CDR3 nucleotides are TGTGCCAGTAGTATAGGACAGAGCTCCTACAATGAGCAGTTCTTC. It is translated as CASSIGQSSYNEQFF.

Comments on this clone: Different DNA sequences within this sample yield the same CDR3. This chain uses TRBV12-3 or TRBV12-4 with TRBJ1-1; D is unresolved. Trimming shortened V by 1 base and J by 4 bases, and 7 bases separated the two germline ends. The CDR3 has 13 residues. CDR3 nucleotide sequence: TGTGCCAGCAGTTTAGGGGGAGGCACTGAAGCTTTCTTT. Translation gives CASSLGGGTEAFF.

The chain links TRBV7-3 to TRBJ2-2; D is possibly TRBD2 (7 bases). The CDR3 extends over 17 amino acids. Trimming cost V 4 bases and J 7 bases, with 22 bases left between them. Per the germline V gene, CDR1 is SGHTA and CDR2 is FQGTGA. CDR3 coding DNA: TGTGCCAGCAGCTCCCCTCGGGGGCAGGGAGGGGACGGGGAGCTGTTTTTT. Its protein is CASSSPRGQGGDGELFF.

This clone was picked up a small number of times. V is TRBV4-1 and J is TRBJ2-2; TRBD2 matches at 8 bases. The CDR3 extends over 16 amino acids. Germline values: CDR1 MGHRA, CDR2 YSYEKL. V lost 2 bases, J lost 1 base, and 3 bases stayed unmatched. CDR3 sequence: CASSQLTSGNTGELFF. The CDR3 DNA reads as TGCGCCAGCAGCCAACTCACTAGCGGGAACACCGGGGAGCTGTTTTTT.

The chain combines TRBV4-1 with TRBJ2-6; 11 positions agree with TRBD2. Trimming removed 2 bases from V and 0 bases from J; junction bases left unmatched: 15. Germline loops: CDR1 MGHRA, CDR2 YSYEKL. This CDR3 region has 22 residues. In DNA form, the CDR3 reads TGCGCCAGCAGCCAATACCGCCTCGGGGATAGCGGGAGGGCCTCTGGGGCCAACGTCCTGACTTTC. Protein product: CASSQYRLGDSGRASGANVLTF.

J is TRBJ1-6 and V is TRBV28; no clear D. The CDR3 sequence is 12 residues long. The ends were cut back, 2 bases at V and 10 bases at J, with 6 bases in the middle. Per the germline V gene, CDR1 is MDHEN and CDR2 is SYDVKM. CDR3 sequence: CASSLEGSPLHF. The CDR3 DNA follows: TGTGCCAGCAGTTTAGAGGGATCACCCCTCCACTTT.

On this clone itself: The same CDR3 also results from other DNA sequences found in this sample. The V call is TRBV19, the J call TRBJ1-5; 8 nucleotides line up with TRBD1. The germline V gene has CDR1 LNHDA and CDR2 SQIVND (reference sequence). CDR3 length: 14 amino acids. Trimming cost V 5 bases and J 6 bases; bases outside gene matches: 6. The CDR3 spells CASSFQGAFQPQHF. CDR3 sequence (DNA): TGTGCCAGTAGTTTCCAGGGGGCTTTTCAGCCCCAGCATTTT.

The V call is TRBV6-2 or TRBV6-3, the J call TRBJ2-6, with 7 positions matching TRBD2. This CDR3 comprises 16 residues. V was clipped by 6 bases and J by 2 bases; unmatched bases: 7. Germline V gene data show CDR1 as MNHEY and CDR2 as SVGEGT. The CDR3 DNA is TGTGCCAGCAGCCCTGCGGGGGTACCTGGGGCCAACGTCCTGACTTTC. It translates to CASSPAGVPGANVLTF.

The chain links TRBV11-3 to TRBJ1-5; D is unclear. The V and J ends lost 1 base and 5 bases respectively, with 6 bases between them. The CDR3 is 13 residues long. The V gene's germline CDR1 is SGHNT and CDR2 YENEEA. The CDR3 here is CASSLGAYQPQHF. In DNA form, the CDR3 reads TGTGCCAGCAGCTTAGGGGCGTATCAGCCCCAGCATTTT.

The chain carries TRBV30 and TRBJ2-5; D may be TRBD1 (6 bases). Germline V CDR1 and CDR2: GTSNPN, SVGIG (reference sequence). V dropped 0 bases and J dropped 5 bases, with 10 bases sitting between them. This CDR3 region has 13 residues. The CDR3 region is CAWSVQGPETQYF. CDR3 DNA sequence: TGTGCCTGGAGTGTACAGGGACCTGAGACCCAGTACTTC.

V gene TRBV7-3 combines with J gene TRBJ2-7, with TRBD2 matching 7 bases. The germline V gene has CDR1 SGHTA and CDR2 FQGTGA. The J segment lost 3 bases and the V segment lost 5 bases, leaving 7 bases of the junction unmatched. The CDR3 runs 14 residues. CDR3 DNA: TGTGCCAGCAGCCCCGGGGGGAGAGACTACGAGCAGTACTTC. It yields the protein CASSPGGRDYEQYF.

CDR3 coding DNA: TGTGCTAGTGTTCCGGGACAGGGGTACAATGAGCAGTTCTTC. Translated: CASVPGQGYNEQFF. The chain recombines TRBV12-5 with TRBJ2-1; 10 bases agree with TRBD1. Germline values: CDR1 LGHNT, CDR2 FRNRAP. The CDR3 is made up of 14 amino acids. V was clipped by 7 bases and J by 4 bases; unmatched bases: 4.